Described below is a single T cell receptor beta chain sequence and its context. Its antigen target is currently unknown. Base qualities are not provided; no much larger clone lies one nucleotide away. The entry originates in a study of cytomegalovirus exposure and HLA in healthy donors (dated by TCRdb to between 2016 and 2019). At the level of the whole study: According to an earlier analysis of a few hundred of the donors, about 180 million T cells yielded 90 million to 130 million unique TCR beta sequences and around 300 Gb of sequence data. The number of donors typed differed by locus, with about 629-630 for A, B, C, DRB1 and DQB1, over 500 for DQA1, approximately 580 for DPA1, and 450 to 480 for DPB1. A later genetic analysis used genome-wide SNP genotypes for about 65% of the roughly 700 donors, treating that subset as a discovery cohort. Roughly 300 gigabases of sequencing data and approximately 85 million unique TCR sequences were included in an early release covering 500 to 750 HLA-typed donors. Across around 400 genotyped donors of the cohort, an average of approximately 220,000 unique TCR beta nucleotide sequences per donor were sequenced, and 15% to 20% of those sequences were non-productive. Rather than using new phenotypic data, the later analysis identified candidate immune exposures from TCR beta sequences and from how often those sequences occurred across donors. To study patterns of TCR occurrence, a later analysis re-analyzed previously published TCR beta repertoires from more than 550 donors and added high-resolution HLA genotyping. To predict cytomegalovirus infection status, the study brought together high-throughput TCR immunosequencing, statistical association of individual TCRs with disease status, and machine learning. Besides the first cohort of some 670 subjects, a separate validation cohort made up of 120 or so different subjects was used. Because of strong linkage in the cohort, 4 to 6 DR-DQ haplotypes were treated as single units for association and clustering. The study used immunosequencing to profile the T cell repertoires of around 600 subjects and linked those repertoires to cytomegalovirus serostatus. Every repertoire in the discovery cohort had been generated on one and the same sequencing platform. Class I and class II HLA loci were covered by the typing at four-digit resolution. The genetic ancestry cluster associated with self-reported Caucasian donors included about 81% of the 350 to 500 genotyped donors. The study aimed to test whether cataloging public T cell receptors could reveal signatures of past pathogen exposure. Donor age, sex, ethnicity and CMV serostatus were collected together with the repertoire data. In an earlier analysis of more than 550 of the donors, high-throughput TCR beta sequencing was used to judge whether each TCR beta V gene segment behaved as functional or pseudogenic.

The cohort was made up of 666 healthy bone marrow donors. At the time of sampling, all cohort members were nominally healthy, though unrecorded immune exposures were likely present. The donor was CMV seropositive and was included in the group of 250 to 300 seropositive cohort members. A peripheral blood sample was provided by each donor, and peripheral blood mononuclear cells were used for TCR beta sequencing. The Qiagen DNeasy Blood Extraction Kit was used to extract genomic DNA from the blood cell samples. The protocol used for the library was the immunoSEQ multiplex PCR assay. The multiplex PCR relied on a mix of 60 forward primers for TCR Vbeta segments and 13 reverse primers for TCR Jbeta segments. Amplification of the CDR3 region of rearranged TCR beta genes was performed with a multiplex PCR assay on genomic DNA. The Illumina HiSeq System was used to sequence the amplified TCR beta libraries as 87-base-pair reads. In the original analysis: A later analysis counted about 82 million unique TCR beta chains across the 550 to 750 repertoires, and approximately 11 million of these chains were shared by at least two donors. Raw reads were error-corrected and collapsed into unique sequences by a nearest-neighbor algorithm in which closely related sequences were merged to remove PCR and sequencing errors. V, D and J gene segments were assigned by aligning CDR3 sequences to IMGT reference sequences. Each retained sequence needed at least a six-nucleotide match to both a V gene segment and a J gene segment. Rearrangements were called productive when the CDR3 lacked stop codons and stayed in frame with V and J; all others were non-productive. CDR3 was defined by IMGT convention, running from the second conserved V-encoded cysteine to the conserved J-encoded phenylalanine. Sequences without an unambiguous match to a single V gene segment were excluded from the earlier analysis of several hundred of the donors. In an earlier analysis of around 600 of the donors, V segments were called functional above 56.7% productive rearrangements and were called segregating when the between-donor standard deviation exceeded 5%. To diagnose cytomegalovirus status from the catalog of TCR beta chain sequences, a statistical classification framework was built. In a later analysis, TCR nucleotide sequences were compared against IMGT/GENE-DB human TR gene sequences so that V and J genes could be assigned. In a later analysis, CDR3 sequences and most-parsimonious VDJ recombination scenarios were assigned using the TCRdist pipeline. In a later analysis, each TCR beta chain was defined by its CDR3 amino acid sequence together with its V-gene family, and reads lacking a unique V-gene family were excluded. In a later analysis, approximately 590 highly shared, low-generation-probability nucleotide sequences were removed to address suspected cross-contamination and a sequencing artifact. In a later analysis, a clonal expansion index was calculated for each public chain from normalized within-repertoire ranks of inferred template counts. In a later analysis, generation probabilities were computed with a VDJ recombination model fitted to out-of-frame rearrangements, and the resulting probabilities were checked against IGoR. In a later analysis, TCR-TCR, TCR-HLA and TCR-CMV co-occurrence was scored with hypergeometric tests, and a repertoire-size bias correction was applied to TCR pairs. In a later analysis, false discovery rates were estimated by permuting HLA or CMV assignments 20 times. In a later analysis, co-occurring TCRs were grouped using DBSCAN, and TCRdist sequence similarity was added for clustering within HLA-allele-positive subsets. Repertoires with fewer than 30,000 or more than 120,000 public chains were left out of co-occurrence clustering, as were four to six repertoires with anomalous nucleotide sharing. TCRdb limited this immuneACCESS table to in-frame rearrangements with V and J called. A share of clones is missing; checked studies link under half to unresolved V genes, and the rest is unexplained. The DNA gave D and trimming, while V, J and clone size come from that table. This sample is represented by around 80,000 clones; approximately 62% of them were singletons. Of the sample, 4.4% is held by the ten largest clones.

From the cysteine up to the phenylalanine, the CDR3 has a length of 15 residues. This entry keeps only the CDR3 DNA: 45 bases, framed from base 1. V drops 3 bases and J drops 5 bases, leaving 16 bases in between. CDR1 and CDR2 (SGHAT, FQNNGV) derive from the germline V gene. Study-level results and caveats: Most TCR sequences were observed very rarely across donors, whereas some public TCRs were present in many individuals. In a later genetic analysis, a missense DCLRE1C variant was associated with V-gene and J-gene trimming of TCR beta chains, and the association was replicated in an independent cohort. In a later analysis, the rate of TCR association differed among HLA loci, with DRB1 alleles having the most associated TCRs and HLA-C alleles having the fewest. This cohort had only TCR beta chains sequenced, and the lack of alpha or paired-chain data limited which features could be detected. A total of fewer than 200 TCR beta chains were listed by the study as associated with cytomegalovirus. Because counts were too low, seventeen rarely observed V segments, including chromosome 9 orphons, were left out of the earlier analysis of 500 to 650 of the donors. A later genetic analysis reported fewer N-insertions in productive TCRs among donors in an Asian-associated ancestry cluster than the roughly 700-donor mean. A further reported finding was that TCR beta sequences accurately predicted the HLA-A and HLA-B alleles for most subjects in the first cohort. The 87-base-pair reads could not distinguish some IMGT-functional V segments, including TRBV6-2 and TRBV6-3, so those segments were excluded. The classifier was reported to diagnose cytomegalovirus status with high specificity and sensitivity in both the original and validation cohorts. Linkage disequilibrium might explain the correlated functional status among segregating V segments, but an unknown experimental factor could not be excluded. According to a later analysis, parvovirus B19, influenza, CMV and Epstein-Barr virus appeared linked to several top co-occurrence clusters. According to the authors, the approach could potentially be generalized to other disease states and immunological phenotypes. The sequencing pipeline was judged likely to have produced a cluster of highly shared sequence variants as a technical artifact. Most CMV-associated TCR beta chains appeared to be HLA-restricted in a later analysis, and the HLA associations seemed to be driven largely by CMV exposure. HLA typing was unavailable for some donors at each locus, so association tests used only the typed subset. Assigning TCR associations to individual alleles was difficult when HLA alleles, especially DR and DQ, strongly co-occurred. CMV serostatus was the only immune exposure information available for the cohort. Three of the identified cytomegalovirus-associated TCR beta chains were confirmed in vitro to be specific for cytomegalovirus antigens. In an earlier analysis of about 600 of the donors, most TCR beta V segments appeared in productive rearrangements about 87% or about 30% of the time, broadly matching IMGT annotations. At a false discovery rate of 0.05, a later analysis linked 15,000 to 20,000 TCR beta sequences to specific HLA alleles. Compared with equally common non-associated chains, HLA-associated TCR beta chains in a later analysis were more clonally expanded and had lower generation probabilities. Roughly uniform sequencing depth across donors was assumed in presence/absence analyses, although this assumption may not hold.

Here the chain combines TRBV11-2 and TRBJ1-1, with a tentative D gene TRBD1 over 5 matching bases. Sequencing was done on a sample of PBMCs. The receptor was derived from a male donor in good health and CMV-seropositive. The sequenced DNA is TGTGCCAGCAGCTTTACGCTCAGGGTACGGACTGAAGCTTTCTTT. Its protein reads: CASSFTLRVRTEAFF.